This is a list of T cell receptor beta chains from one sample in a study of CXCR3-negative and CXCR3-positive naive CD8 T cells. No DNA is given; TCRdb re-called the 5' RACE reads and lists each CDR3 protein once. The sample features roughly 24,000 distinct CDR3 sequences, with 2.5% to 3% in its top ten. The sample was naive CXCR3- CD8+ T cells from blood. All receptors derive from a human donor in good health. Some clones in this sample may be carry-over from other donors' samples. Both conserved end residues are part of each CDR3. Where a row states a size, it is once, few, many or the class of an expanded clone; other rows omit it.

16	-	TRBV7-2	TRBJ2-1	CASSFVGANSYNEQFF
14	-	TRBV27	TRBJ2-1	CASSPVTGYNEQFF
15	-	TRBV4-3	TRBJ2-7	CASSQDGHTRYEQYF
16	-	TRBV14	TRBJ2-5	CASSQDLRGQWETQYF
15	medium-sized	TRBV6-4	TRBJ2-2	CASSDSVRSSGELFF
15	-	TRBV9	TRBJ2-6	CASSGGGSGANVLTF
12	-	TRBV11-2	TRBJ1-5	CASSLDRQPQHF
15	-	TRBV29-1	TRBJ2-5	CSVDEGLWVQETQYF
16	-	TRBV7-6	TRBJ2-7	CASSSTDIPASYEQYF
14	-	TRBV6-5	TRBJ1-6	CASRQGQYNSPLHF
13	-	TRBV29-1	TRBJ1-1	CSVGSWGGTEAFF
13	-	TRBV2	TRBJ1-1	CASSVVITKGAFF
15	-	TRBV7-2	TRBJ2-7	CASSTSGLPTYEQYF
17	medium-sized	TRBV28	TRBJ2-7	CASSLTHIGGGSDEQYF
16	-	TRBV7-9	TRBJ1-1	CASSLGTYHMNTEAFF
17	-	TRBV3-1	TRBJ2-7	CASSQEGLAGAHYEQYF
14	-	TRBV15	TRBJ2-7	CATSRVGEIYEQYF
17	-	TRBV7-3	TRBJ2-2	CASSRGLAGRDTGELFF
13	-	TRBV4-3	TRBJ2-7	CASSQNRYYEQYF
14	-	TRBV6-6	TRBJ1-2	CASSSPGQGYGYTF
14	-	TRBV28	TRBJ2-7	CASSLILQSYEQYF
12	medium-sized	TRBV2	TRBJ1-2	CASGTSNYGYTF
13	-	TRBV29-1	TRBJ2-3	CSADPYATDTQYF
13	-	TRBV29-1	TRBJ2-7	CSVEESASYEQYF
14	-	TRBV10-3	TRBJ1-5	CAISQSGSNQPQHF
14	-	TRBV5-1	TRBJ2-1	CASSLGTGINEQFF
16	-	TRBV7-2	TRBJ2-3	CASRTLAGAPTDTQYF
14	-	TRBV20-1	TRBJ1-5	CSALFLGSNQPQHF
11	medium-sized	TRBV12-3/TRBV12-4	TRBJ2-5	CASLGVETQYF
13	-	TRBV27	TRBJ1-2	CASRPPYTHGYTF
13	medium-sized	TRBV12-3/TRBV12-4	TRBJ2-3	CASSNPTDLSEYF
15	-	TRBV12-3/TRBV12-4	TRBJ2-3	CASSPEDSYTDTQYF
16	-	TRBV7-9	TRBJ2-1	CASSSDPSGGHNEQFF
18	-	TRBV4-3	TRBJ2-2	CASSREIAGRLNTGELFF
12	-	TRBV6-5	TRBJ1-1	CASSYGLTEAFF
14	-	TRBV5-1	TRBJ1-5	CASSWTGTGQPQHF
22	-	TRBV21-1	TRBJ2-1	CASSKGGRVRPKVKAGYNEQFF
14	-	TRBV29-1	TRBJ2-5	CSVVVAGEQETQYF
13	-	TRBV29-1	TRBJ2-1	CSADRDGDNEQFF
13	-	TRBV20-1	TRBJ2-1	CSASDWSYNEQFF
15	-	TRBV29-1	TRBJ2-3	CSVEGGAGETDTQYF
14	-	TRBV5-1	TRBJ2-7	CASSLDGTAYEQYF
14	-	TRBV7-2	TRBJ2-7	CASSRGAGAYEQYF
11	-	TRBV7-9	TRBJ2-1	CASSSSGEQFF
12	-	TRBV25-1	TRBJ2-7	CASQPQGYEQYF
15	-	TRBV29-1	TRBJ2-2	CSVFVNRGGTGELFF
13	-	TRBV5-1	TRBJ2-7	CASSLSLFYEQYF
13	-	TRBV14	TRBJ1-2	CASSLGQPYGYTF
12	-	TRBV14	TRBJ2-2	CASSQDAGELFF
14	-	TRBV27	TRBJ2-7	CASSLGGPAYEQYF
15	-	TRBV28	TRBJ1-5	CASSLLQGLYQPQHF
12	-	TRBV20-1	TRBJ2-3	CSARRGGDTQYF
15	-	TRBV9	TRBJ1-6	CASSVGEGSNSPLHF
15	-	TRBV7-9	TRBJ1-1	CAGVGRGEDNTEAFF